This T cell receptor beta chain was obtained from a study of blood T cell repertoires in COVID-19. Across the whole study: From T cells, B-cell-depleted T cells, or PBMCs came the material, which was cDNA or gDNA.

Sequenced by immunoSEQ multiplex PCR; TCRdb stores in-frame clones only, minus some. The sample includes around 130,000 clones, approximately 86% seen only once; the top ten take approximately 5.4%. This receptor was obtained from a human donor in a cohort sampled during active COVID-19. Sequencing input: peripheral blood.

The CDR3 DNA sequence: TGTGCCAGCACCCAGGGAGGGACATTGAACACCGGGGAGCTGTTTTTT. This codes for CASTQGGTLNTGELFF. The chain carries TRBV7-3 and TRBJ2-2, with D possibly TRBD2 on 7 matching bases. V lost 7 bases to trimming and J lost 1 base, with 16 bases between them. The CDR3 spans 16 residues. Germline V lookup: CDR1 SGHTA, CDR2 FQGTGA.